Detailed here is one T cell receptor beta chain. Its antigen is not yet known. Base qualities are missing; no much larger clone stands one base away. This sample is part of a study of technical replicates of blood from several donors (TCRdb year 2017). The CDR3 has 15 amino acids, counting the end cysteine and phenylalanine. The kept DNA is CDR3 alone, 45 bases in frame from the first base. Germline trimming: 9 bases from V, 1 base from J; junction bases outside gene matches: 7. The germline V gene supplies CDR1 SGHRS and CDR2 YFSETQ. Receptors were amplified or captured by the immunoSEQ multiplex PCR assay. TCRdb stores this immuneACCESS table with in-frame sequences only. Part of the clones is absent; in the studies checked, under half of the shortfall reflects unresolved V genes, and no reason is known for the rest. In all, the sample holds some 12,000 clones, and roughly 80% of those were seen once. Approximately 15% of the sample comes from the top ten.

Sequencing used PBMCs. This clonotype was sampled from a human donor in good health. The receptor chain draws on TRBV5-1 and TRBJ1-5; 10 central bases correspond to TRBD1. The base sequence is TGCGCCACCCACGGACAGGGGGTAAGCAATCAGCCCCAGCATTTT. Its protein product is CATHGQGVSNQPQHF.